A single sample gave rise to the 4 T cell receptor beta chains below, sequenced in a study of vaccination effects on CD4 cells after COVID-19. The table came from immunoSEQ multiplex PCR; TCRdb's copy has only in-frame clones and leaves some out. The repertoire holds under 40,000 clones, with 55% to 75% as singletons. Viral peptide pools were used in the ViraFEST assay to expand antigen-specific CD4+ T cells, and sequencing came afterward. On day 10 of culture, CD4+ T cells were separated out. Participants were vaccinated with two doses of either the BNT162b2 or mRNA-1273 vaccine. These TCRs' antigens remain unknown. This specimen was CD4+ T cells from PBMCs cultured with HCoV-229E spike peptides, taken after COVID-19 vaccination. The receptors were sampled from a human donor who received a COVID-19 vaccine.

The chain combines TRBV7-2 with TRBJ2-4, with unresolved D. V was cut by 3 bases and J by 0 bases, with 6 bases left in between. The germline CDR1 and CDR2 sequences are SGHTA and FQGNSA. The CDR3 is 14 residues long. CDR3 bases: TGTGCCAGCAGCTTGAGACTAGCCAAAAACATTCAGTACTTC. Translation gives CASSLRLAKNIQYF.

The chain couples TRBV2 to TRBJ1-1; D uncertain. The germline CDR1 and CDR2 sequences are SNHLY and FYNNEI. V lost 10 bases and J 4 bases, leaving 19 bases between the germline ends. The length of the CDR3 is 14 residues. The CDR3 nucleotides are TGTGCCACCCTAGAGTTTGAGGCGGGCACTGAAGCTTTCTTT. Translating it yields CATLEFEAGTEAFF.

This clone was counted only a few times. This chain connects TRBV25-1 to TRBJ1-2; D not resolved. Germline V gives CDR1 MGHDK, CDR2 SYGVNS. CDR3 size: 12 residues. Trimming pared 3 bases from V and 7 bases from J, leaving 9 bases between. The chain's CDR3 is CASSDRFGGYTF. DNA of the CDR3: TGTGCCAGCAGTGACAGGTTTGGTGGCTACACCTTC.

The chain is built from TRBV7-9 and TRBJ2-5; D is ambiguous. Germline-derived CDR1 and CDR2 are SEHNR and FQNEAQ (reference sequence). The CDR3 loop spans 15 amino acids. Trimming shortened V by 1 base and J by 2 bases, and 11 bases separated the two germline ends. This chain's CDR3 is CASSLVGLGQETQYF. The CDR3 nucleotides are TGTGCCAGCAGCTTAGTCGGCCTCGGACAAGAGACCCAGTACTTC.